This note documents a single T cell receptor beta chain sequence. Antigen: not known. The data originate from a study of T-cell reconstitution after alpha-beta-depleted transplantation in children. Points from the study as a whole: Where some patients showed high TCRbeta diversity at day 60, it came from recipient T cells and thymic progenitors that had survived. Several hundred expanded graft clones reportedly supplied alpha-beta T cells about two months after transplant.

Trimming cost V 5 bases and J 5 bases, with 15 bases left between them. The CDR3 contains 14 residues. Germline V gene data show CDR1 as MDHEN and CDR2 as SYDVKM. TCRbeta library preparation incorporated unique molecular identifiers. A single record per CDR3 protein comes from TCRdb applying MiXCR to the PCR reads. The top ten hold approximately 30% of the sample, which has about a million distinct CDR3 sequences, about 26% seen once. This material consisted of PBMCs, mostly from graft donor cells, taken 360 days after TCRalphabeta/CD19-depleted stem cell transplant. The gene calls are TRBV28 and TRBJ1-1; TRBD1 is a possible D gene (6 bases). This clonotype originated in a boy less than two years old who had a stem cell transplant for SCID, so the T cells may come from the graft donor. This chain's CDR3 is CASSPPDRPTEAFF. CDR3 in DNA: TGTGCCAGCAGTCCCCCGGACAGACCGACTGAAGCTTTCTTT.